The 17 T cell receptor beta chains presented below share a single source sample, sequenced in a study of T cells expressing NK-cell markers. After re-calling the 5' RACE reads, TCRdb lists one entry per CDR3 protein, DNA absent. This sample's table reports some 500,000 distinct CDR3 sequences. The sequenced sample was blood T cells: a sorted CD56 or NKG2C T cell subset, CD4+ or CD8+ T cells, or bulk PBMC T cells (not recorded which). Receptor source: a woman aged 45-59 years in good health.

V and J are TRBV20-1 and TRBJ2-3; TCRdb outputs TRBD2, but without DNA this stays unchecked. From germline, CDR1 is DFQATT and CDR2 SNEGSKA (reference sequence). CDR3 length equals 15 residues. CDR3 residues: CSAREASRRTDTQYF.

This CDR3 reads CASRLRLGGENNEQFF. The rearrangement joins TRBV11-2 to TRBJ2-1; the D call from TCRdb, TRBD1, cannot be confirmed without DNA. The CDR3 spans 16 residues. The germline gives CDR1 SGHAT, CDR2 FQNNGV.

The chain links TRBV3-1 to TRBJ2-3; TCRdb selects TRBD1, and the lack of DNA leaves this call unchecked. CDR3 length equals 12 residues. Germline V gene lookup returns CDR1 LGHDT and CDR2 YNNKEL (reference sequence). CDR3 residues: CASSPDRDRQYF.

The chain links TRBV25-1 to TRBJ2-1; TCRdb's D call of TRBD1 is untestable without DNA. Germline V CDR1 and CDR2: MGHDK, SYGVNS. This CDR3 is built from 16 residues. CDR3 protein: CASSPAFGSSYNEQFF.

V gene TRBV5-1 combines with J gene TRBJ2-3; as DNA is missing, the TRBD1 call by TCRdb cannot be tested. CDR1 is SGHRS and CDR2 is YFSETQ in the germline V gene. CDR3 length: 14 amino acids. This CDR3 is CASSFGQGTDTQYF.

V is TRBV5-1 and J is TRBJ2-2; TCRdb lists TRBD1, though no DNA is available to test this call. This CDR3 comprises 15 residues. Germline values: CDR1 SGHRS, CDR2 YFSETQ. CDR3 in amino acids: CASEDRGLGTGELFF.

The rearrangement uses TRBV3-1 and TRBJ2-1; no DNA is available, so the TRBD1 call from TCRdb remains unchecked. The length of the CDR3 is 17 residues. Germline assignment: CDR1 LGHDT and CDR2 YNNKEL (reference sequence). The CDR3 is CASSRKGDFFSYNEQFF.

This chain uses TRBV28 with TRBJ2-7; the D call of TRBD2 rests on TCRdb alone, since no DNA is present to check it. The CDR3 is made up of 16 amino acids. Germline-derived CDR1 and CDR2 are MDHEN and SYDVKM. The CDR3 spells CASSPPLAGALDEQYF.

The chain recombines TRBV20-1 with TRBJ2-1; TCRdb indicates TRBD2, and absent DNA this call remains unverified. The CDR3 totals 12 residues. CDR1 is DFQATT, CDR2 SNEGSKA, per germline (reference sequence). CDR3 sequence reads: CSARLAGGEQFF.

This rearrangement joins TRBV29-1 to TRBJ2-7; TCRdb's D gene call, TRBD2, goes unchecked for lack of DNA. Germline CDR1 SQVTM, CDR2 ANQGSEA. The CDR3 sequence is 14 residues long. Here the CDR3 reads CSVDPTGTSGEQYF.

The rearrangement joins TRBV6-5 to TRBJ2-3. Germline values: CDR1 MNHEY, CDR2 SVGAGI. The CDR3 sequence is 15 residues long. CDR3 region: CASSYSEVSTDTQYF.

The chain couples TRBV27 to TRBJ2-7. Germline CDR1 MNHEY, CDR2 SMNVEV (reference sequence). The CDR3 consists of 14 residues. The CDR3 sequence is CASSLSVSSYEQYF.

The J gene is TRBJ2-4, the V gene TRBV6-5. CDR1 MNHEY and CDR2 SVGAGI come from the germline V gene. The CDR3 loop spans 17 amino acids. CDR3 region: CASSYSKNELAKNIQYF.

The genes are TRBV6-4 and TRBJ1-5; TCRdb gives TRBD1 as the D gene, but with no DNA this cannot be confirmed. Germline CDR1 and CDR2: MRHNA and SNTAGT. CDR3 size: 15 residues. This chain's CDR3 is CASSDWGGCNQPQHF.

V and J are TRBV7-9 and TRBJ2-3; TCRdb lists TRBD2, though no DNA is available to test this call. Germline V CDR1 and CDR2: SEHNR, FQNEAQ (reference sequence). The CDR3 loop spans 13 amino acids. CDR3 region: CASSFSASDTQYF.

V and J are TRBV4-1 and TRBJ1-2. The germline CDR1 and CDR2 sequences are MGHRA and YSYEKL. The CDR3 has 14 residues. The CDR3 here is CASSQVVQREGYTF.

V is TRBV4-1 and J is TRBJ2-1; TCRdb lists TRBD2, though no DNA is available to test this call. The germline gives CDR1 MGHRA, CDR2 YSYEKL. The CDR3 consists of 16 residues. The CDR3 protein is CASSERTTLKIYEQFF.